These T cell receptor beta chains were read from a single sample in a study of Graves' ophthalmopathy and Graves' hyperthyroidism. TCRdb called the multiplex PCR reads again in MiXCR, with one record for every CDR3 protein. Among hundreds of thousands of distinct CDR3 sequences listed, 21% were seen once. Sample: peripheral blood. These TCRs come from a woman aged 18-29 years with stable Graves' hyperthyroidism. CDR3s include the opening cysteine and the closing phenylalanine or tryptophan. D genes are given only for firm matches. Clone size is not always given. Where it is, it says once, few, many or a class for expanded clones.

D: TRBD2
J: TRBJ2-2
size: many
V: TRBV6-2/TRBV6-3
CDR3: CASRPGLAGKTNTGELFF
DNA: TGTGCCAGCAGACCAGGACTAGCGGGGAAAACAAACACCGGGGAGCTGTTTTTT

D: -
J: TRBJ2-2
size: few
V: TRBV30
CDR3: CAWTGNTGELFF
DNA: TGTGCCTGGACGGGTAACACCGGGGAGCTGTTTTTT

D: TRBD1
J: TRBJ1-6
size: many
V: TRBV12-3/TRBV12-4
CDR3: CASSSSGGGSPLHF
DNA: TGTGCCAGCAGTTCATCAGGGGGTGGATCACCCCTCCACTTT

D: TRBD2
J: TRBJ2-5
size: many
V: TRBV6-2/TRBV6-3
CDR3: CASSNGLAASETQYF
DNA: TGTGCCAGCAGTAACGGACTAGCGGCCTCGGAGACCCAGTACTTC

D: TRBD1
J: TRBJ1-3
size: many
V: TRBV30
CDR3: CAWSQGQLLGTIYF
DNA: TGTGCCTGGAGCCAGGGACAGCTCCTCGGCACCATATATTTT

D: -
J: TRBJ2-3
size: many
V: TRBV10-3
CDR3: CAISDGGTQYF
DNA: TGTGCCATCAGTGACGGGGGAACGCAGTATTTT

D: -
J: TRBJ1-5
size: -
V: TRBV2
CDR3: CASQGMGQPQHF
DNA: TGTGCCAGCCAGGGGATGGGTCAGCCCCAGCATTTT

D: -
J: TRBJ1-5
size: many
V: TRBV28
CDR3: CASRRQANSNQPQHF
DNA: TGTGCCAGCAGAAGACAGGCCAATAGCAATCAGCCCCAGCATTTT

D: -
J: TRBJ1-1
size: many
V: TRBV14
CDR3: CASSHGRTRPLIEAFF
DNA: TGTGCCAGCAGCCACGGAAGGACCAGGCCTCTTATAGAAGCTTTCTTT

D: TRBD1
J: TRBJ1-5
size: many
V: TRBV19
CDR3: CASSPGQGPHQPQHF
DNA: TGTGCCAGTAGTCCGGGACAGGGACCCCACCAGCCCCAGCATTTT

D: TRBD2
J: TRBJ2-5
size: many
V: TRBV2
CDR3: CASNGLAGETQYF
DNA: TGTGCCAGCAATGGACTAGCGGGAGAGACCCAGTACTTC

D: TRBD1
J: TRBJ1-1
size: few
V: TRBV20-1
CDR3: CSARDRNINTEAFF
DNA: TGCAGTGCTAGGGACAGGAATATTAACACTGAAGCTTTCTTT

D: TRBD2
J: TRBJ2-5
size: many
V: TRBV12-3/TRBV12-4
CDR3: CASSPRLAGGPGQETQYF
DNA: TGTGCCAGCAGTCCAAGACTAGCGGGAGGGCCGGGGCAAGAGACCCAGTACTTC

D: -
J: TRBJ2-2
size: many
V: TRBV2
CDR3: CASSEGSLNTGELFF
DNA: TGTGCCAGCAGTGAGGGTTCTTTAAACACCGGGGAGCTGTTTTTT

D: -
J: TRBJ1-2
size: few
V: TRBV30
CDR3: CAWSGPNYGYTF
DNA: TGTGCCTGGAGTGGTCCGAACTATGGCTACACCTTC

D: -
J: TRBJ2-5
size: many
V: TRBV15
CDR3: CATSPEPRETQYF
DNA: TGTGCCACCAGCCCCGAGCCTCGAGAGACCCAGTACTTC

D: -
J: TRBJ2-5
size: many
V: TRBV24-1
CDR3: CATSDSQSKGETQYF
DNA: TGTGCCACCAGTGATTCGCAATCGAAAGGAGAGACCCAGTACTTC

D: TRBD2
J: TRBJ2-2
size: many
V: TRBV6-2/TRBV6-3
CDR3: CASSYSLLLADPKNTGELFF
DNA: TGTGCCAGCAGTTACTCCCTCCTTCTAGCGGACCCAAAAAACACCGGGGAGCTGTTTTTT

D: -
J: TRBJ1-2
size: many
V: TRBV6-1
CDR3: CASSHSGERIYGYTF
DNA: TGTGCCAGCAGTCATAGCGGGGAGCGTATCTATGGCTACACCTTC

D: -
J: TRBJ1-2
size: many
V: TRBV6-1
CDR3: CASSQGSNYGYTF
DNA: TGTGCCAGCAGCCAAGGTAGTAACTATGGCTACACCTTC

D: TRBD1
J: TRBJ1-2
size: -
V: TRBV12-3/TRBV12-4
CDR3: CASSYRDRGPRFGYTF
DNA: TGTGCCAGCAGTTACCGGGACAGGGGGCCAAGGTTTGGCTACACCTTC

D: TRBD1
J: TRBJ1-5
size: many
V: TRBV28
CDR3: CASSLLDLIGTGGLGQPQHF
DNA: TGTGCCAGCAGTTTATTAGACTTGATCGGGACAGGTGGCCTTGGTCAGCCCCAGCATTTT

D: TRBD2
J: TRBJ2-7
size: -
V: TRBV20-1
CDR3: CSARGSGRSEQYF
DNA: TGCAGTGCTAGAGGGAGCGGGAGGTCCGAGCAGTACTTC

D: -
J: TRBJ1-1
size: -
V: TRBV11-2
CDR3: CASSLAGQAFF
DNA: TGTGCCAGCAGCTTAGCCGGACAAGCTTTCTTT

D: TRBD2
J: TRBJ2-7
size: many
V: TRBV20-1
CDR3: CSAPTASGSRHEQYF
DNA: TGCAGTGCCCCTACTGCTAGCGGGAGTCGCCACGAGCAGTACTTC

D: -
J: TRBJ1-5
size: many
V: TRBV28
CDR3: CASSFIPGATNQPQHF
DNA: TGTGCCAGCAGTTTTATCCCGGGGGCTACCAATCAGCCCCAGCATTTT

D: -
J: TRBJ2-7
size: -
V: TRBV12-3/TRBV12-4
CDR3: CASSPQGAHYEQYF
DNA: TGTGCCAGCAGTCCGCAGGGAGCCCACTACGAGCAGTACTTC

D: -
J: TRBJ2-2
size: many
V: TRBV7-9
CDR3: CAIPTDTLGELFF
DNA: TGTGCCATTCCGACAGATACACTCGGGGAGCTGTTTTTT

D: -
J: TRBJ1-3
size: many
V: TRBV30
CDR3: CAWSGSGNTIYF
DNA: TGTGCCTGGAGTGGTTCTGGAAACACCATATATTTT

D: -
J: TRBJ1-5
size: -
V: TRBV6-2/TRBV6-3
CDR3: CASSWDCGNQLQHF
DNA: TGTGCCAGCAGTTGGGACTGCGGGAATCAGCTCCAGCATTTT

D: TRBD1
J: TRBJ2-5
size: -
V: TRBV19
CDR3: CASSPPTGGGGTQYF
DNA: TGTGCCAGTAGTCCCCCGACAGGGGGGGGGGGTACCCAGTACTTC

D: -
J: TRBJ2-2
size: -
V: TRBV6-1
CDR3: CASRSLAVDTGELFF
DNA: TGTGCCAGCCGGAGCCTCGCGGTGGACACCGGGGAGCTGTTTTTT

D: TRBD1
J: TRBJ2-4
size: many
V: TRBV20-1
CDR3: CSARGGQGVRFQGGGKNIQYF
DNA: TGCAGTGCTAGAGGGGGACAGGGCGTTCGCTTTCAAGGCGGGGGCAAAAACATTCAGTACTTC

D: TRBD1
J: TRBJ1-5
size: many
V: TRBV6-4
CDR3: CASSQGAWQPQHF
DNA: TGTGCCAGCAGCCAGGGGGCTTGGCAGCCCCAGCATTTT

D: -
J: TRBJ1-5
size: -
V: TRBV12-5
CDR3: CASGPGPIISNQPQHF
DNA: TGTGCTAGTGGTCCAGGACCGATTATTAGCAATCAGCCCCAGCATTTT

D: TRBD1
J: TRBJ1-1
size: many
V: TRBV28
CDR3: CASSLSRDRHSNTEAFF
DNA: TGTGCCAGCAGTTTAAGTCGGGACAGGCACTCGAACACTGAAGCTTTCTTT

D: -
J: TRBJ1-1
size: many
V: TRBV28
CDR3: CASSLQLNTEAFF
DNA: TGTGCCAGCAGCCTTCAGCTGAACACTGAAGCTTTCTTT

D: -
J: TRBJ1-5
size: -
V: TRBV6-5
CDR3: CASSYAWGRIDQPQHF
DNA: TGTGCCAGCAGCTACGCTTGGGGCAGGATCGATCAGCCCCAGCATTTT

D: TRBD2
J: TRBJ2-4
size: many
V: TRBV20-1
CDR3: CSAFSSGSAAKNIQYF
DNA: TGCAGTGCTTTCTCTAGCGGGAGCGCGGCCAAAAACATTCAGTACTTC

D: TRBD2
J: TRBJ2-2
size: many
V: TRBV6-1
CDR3: CASSGRDRRLAGLHGELFF
DNA: TGTGCCAGCAGTGGCCGGGACAGAAGACTAGCGGGTTTGCACGGGGAGCTGTTTTTT

D: -
J: TRBJ1-1
size: many
V: TRBV7-8
CDR3: CASSLGYPMNTEAFF
DNA: TGTGCCAGCAGCTTAGGGTACCCTATGAACACTGAAGCTTTCTTT

D: TRBD2
J: TRBJ2-5
size: -
V: TRBV6-1
CDR3: CASRRLAGYQETQYF
DNA: TGTGCCAGCAGGAGACTAGCGGGATACCAAGAGACCCAGTACTTC

D: TRBD2
J: TRBJ2-5
size: many
V: TRBV28
CDR3: CASSLPIAGGQETQYF
DNA: TGTGCCAGCAGTTTACCGATAGCGGGAGGGCAAGAGACCCAGTACTTC

D: -
J: TRBJ1-5
size: many
V: TRBV9
CDR3: CASSVGANPNQPQHF
DNA: TGTGCCAGCAGCGTAGGGGCGAACCCTAATCAGCCCCAGCATTTT

D: TRBD1
J: TRBJ2-7
size: many
V: TRBV27
CDR3: CASSSDRESEQYF
DNA: TGTGCCAGCAGTTCGGACAGGGAGAGCGAGCAGTACTTC

D: -
J: TRBJ1-2
size: few
V: TRBV28
CDR3: CASSFGADGYTF
DNA: TGTGCCAGCAGTTTCGGGGCTGATGGCTACACCTTC

D: TRBD1
J: TRBJ1-2
size: -
V: TRBV2
CDR3: CASSDHRGGDGYTF
DNA: TGTGCCAGCAGTGATCACAGGGGGGGAGATGGCTACACCTTC

D: TRBD2
J: TRBJ2-7
size: -
V: TRBV11-2
CDR3: CASSVTSGVSSYEQYF
DNA: TGTGCCAGCAGCGTAACTAGCGGGGTTAGCTCCTACGAGCAGTACTTC

D: -
J: TRBJ2-7
size: many
V: TRBV7-9
CDR3: CASSLALDRSYEQYF
DNA: TGTGCCAGCAGCTTAGCGCTCGACAGGAGCTACGAGCAGTACTTC

D: TRBD1
J: TRBJ1-2
size: many
V: TRBV6-2/TRBV6-3
CDR3: CASSYPGAGQGINYGYTF
DNA: TGTGCCAGCAGTTACCCGGGGGCGGGACAGGGGATCAACTATGGCTACACCTTC

D: TRBD1
J: TRBJ2-7
size: many
V: TRBV10-3
CDR3: CAISVPGTDYEQYF
DNA: TGTGCCATCAGTGTGCCCGGGACAGATTACGAGCAGTACTTC

D: TRBD1
J: TRBJ1-2
size: many
V: TRBV6-5
CDR3: CASSYSGQGVGGYTF
DNA: TGTGCCAGCAGTTACTCGGGGCAGGGGGTCGGTGGCTACACCTTC

D: -
J: TRBJ2-7
size: many
V: TRBV6-5
CDR3: CASSYDGYEQYF
DNA: TGTGCCAGCAGTTACGACGGCTACGAGCAGTACTTC